The 19 T cell receptor beta chains in this list originate from one sample, sequenced in a study of cytomegalovirus exposure and HLA in healthy donors (dated by TCRdb to 2017 to 2019). Library method: the immunoSEQ multiplex PCR assay. The multiplex PCR relied on a mix of 60 forward primers for TCR Vbeta segments and 13 reverse primers for TCR Jbeta segments. TCRdb took this table from immuneACCESS and kept in-frame rearrangements with V and J called. Such tables lack part of the clones; where checked against another copy, unresolved V genes explain under half of the gap, and the rest is unexplained. Recorded for this sample are fewer than 200,000 clones; roughly 67% of them occurred a single time. Of the sample, 5% to 6.5% is held by the ten largest clones. Specimen: PBMCs. The receptor source for this set is a young woman in good health and CMV-seropositive.

The rearrangement uses TRBV21-1 and TRBJ2-3; no DNA check was done on the table's D call, TRBD1. TRBV21-1 has pseudogene status. The CDR3 loop spans 15 amino acids. CDR3 in DNA: TGTGCCAGCAGCATGCAGGGGGACGGCACAGATACGCAGTATTTT. It yields the protein CASSMQGDGTDTQYF.

The chain couples TRBV30 to TRBJ1-6, with D uncertain. The germline gives CDR1 GTSNPN, CDR2 SVGIG (reference sequence). CDR3 size: 15 residues. Trimming left V 0 bases short and J 7 bases short, with 13 bases between. The CDR3 region has the DNA TGTGCCTGGAGTGTATCGGGTACTAGGAATTCACCCCTCCACTTT. It codes for CAWSVSGTRNSPLHF.

The chain carries TRBV29-1 and TRBJ2-7, with D possibly matching TRBD2 (6 bases). V was clipped by 3 bases and J by 2 bases, with 11 bases between them. From germline, CDR1 is SQVTM and CDR2 ANQGSEA. The CDR3 extends over 13 amino acids. In DNA, the CDR3 is TGCAGCGTTGAGGAGGGACCTCCCTACGAGCAGTACTTC. Translation gives CSVEEGPPYEQYF.

This chain uses TRBV11-2 with TRBJ2-2; perhaps TRBD1 as D (6 bases). The CDR3 runs 14 residues. In germline, CDR1 is SGHAT, CDR2 FQNNGV. Trimming took 4 bases from V and 7 from J, leaving 13 bases between them. This chain's CDR3 is CASSSGVAGGELFF. CDR3 DNA: TGTGCCAGCAGCTCAGGGGTTGCCGGCGGGGAGCTGTTTTTT.

This clone occurred once. This chain links TRBV4-2 with TRBJ2-7, with D unclear. This CDR3 spans 14 amino acids. V was pared by 6 bases and J by 0 bases, with 12 bases between. The germline gives CDR1 LGHNA, CDR2 YNFKEQ. The CDR3 loop is CASRTSRSSYEQYF. CDR3 bases: TGTGCCAGCAGAACTTCTCGGAGCTCCTACGAGCAGTACTTC.

V is TRBV5-1 and J is TRBJ2-7; 8 bases are shared with TRBD1. Unmatched junction bases numbered 7, after V lost 3 bases and J lost 5 bases. This CDR3 comprises 14 residues. The germline gives CDR1 SGHRS, CDR2 YFSETQ. The CDR3 sequence: CASSSVDRGHEQYF. The CDR3 bases are TGCGCCAGCAGCTCTGTCGACAGGGGCCACGAGCAGTACTTC. Filled out from reference TRBV5-1 and TRBJ2-7, the complete variable domain reads KAGVTQTPRYLIKTRGQQVTLSCSPISGHRSVSWYQQTPGQGLQFLFEYFSETQRNKGNFPGRFSGRQFSNSRSEMNVSTLELGDSALYLCASSSVDRGHEQYFGPGTRLTVT.

The rearrangement joins TRBV10-3 to TRBJ1-1; tentative D call: TRBD1 (6 bases). V lost 2 bases to trimming and J lost 1 base, with 14 bases between them. CDR3 size: 16 residues. The germline V gene has CDR1 ENHRY and CDR2 SYGVKD. The CDR3 region is CAISETGQTPNTEAFF. CDR3 DNA: TGTGCCATCAGTGAGACCGGACAGACTCCGAACACTGAAGCTTTCTTT.

Points on this clone: Sequence at one end of the junction differs from germline and may be a read error. The chain recombines TRBV7-7 with TRBJ2-3, with a weak D call TRBD1 (6 bases). Germline CDR1 reads SSHAT; CDR2 reads FNYEAQ (reference sequence). CDR3 length: 15 amino acids. CDR3 residues: CASSFPLGAVDTQYF. The CDR3 nucleotides are TGTGCTAGCAGCTTCCCACTGGGGGCCGTAGATACGCAGTATTTT. The full variable domain, completed using reference TRBV7-7 and TRBJ2-3, is GAGVSQSPRYKVTKRGQDVTLRCDPISSHATLYWYQQALGQGPEFLTYFNYEAQPDKSGLPSDRFSAERPEGSISTLTIQRTEQRDSAMYRCASSFPLGAVDTQYFGPGTRLTVL.

The rearrangement uses TRBV10-1 and TRBJ2-1; 7 bases agree with TRBD1. Germline V gives CDR1 WNHNN, CDR2 SYGVQD (reference sequence). The V gene end was trimmed by 9 bases and the J gene end by 8 bases; junction bases not matched to a gene: 10. The CDR3 is 13 residues long. For the CDR3, the DNA is TGCGCCAGTACGACAGGGTTCGACGATGAGCAGTTCTTC. This encodes CASTTGFDDEQFF.

This clone appeared a single time. The chain joins TRBV29-1 to TRBJ1-4, with 8 bases matching TRBD1. The CDR3 has 12 residues. Germline assignment: CDR1 SQVTM and CDR2 ANQGSEA. The V gene end was trimmed by 5 bases and the J gene end by 13 bases; junction bases not matched to a gene: 9. The CDR3 coding sequence is TGCAGCGTTATCCTCCCTACAGGGGGACTGTTTTTT. This gives the protein CSVILPTGGLFF.

This clone turned up a few times. The chain carries TRBV4-3 and TRBJ1-2; D is ambiguous. This CDR3 region has 15 residues. V lost 0 bases, J lost 8 bases, and 16 bases lay in between. Germline values: CDR1 LGHNA, CDR2 YSLEER. The CDR3 sequence: CASSQEVTTRLGYTF. In nucleotides, the CDR3 is TGCGCCAGCAGCCAAGAAGTAACGACTAGGCTCGGCTACACCTTC.

The sample holds one count of this clone. The V call is TRBV29-1, the J call TRBJ2-7, with TRBD1 matching 9 bases. CDR3 length: 13 residues. Per germline, CDR1 SQVTM and CDR2 ANQGSEA. Trimming removed 6 bases from V and 6 bases from J; junction bases left unmatched: 9. The CDR3 loop is CSVGTGQLSEQYF. In DNA form, the CDR3 reads TGCAGCGTGGGGACAGGGCAATTATCCGAGCAGTACTTC.

V is TRBV9 and J is TRBJ2-7, with 8 nucleotides matching TRBD1. The length of the CDR3 is 13 residues. CDR1 and CDR2 from the germline V gene are SGDLS and YYNGEE. V shed 3 bases and J 2 bases; nucleotides not matched to a gene: 1. The DNA of the CDR3 is TGTGCCAGCAGCGGGACAGGGACCTACGAGCAGTACTTC. Its translation: CASSGTGTYEQYF.

The rearrangement links TRBV7-9 to TRBJ2-1, with 7 bases that match TRBD1. The CDR3 consists of 15 residues. With V trimmed by 3 bases and J by 3 bases, 5 bases remained unmatched. CDR1 is SEHNR and CDR2 is FQNEAQ in the germline V gene (reference sequence). The CDR3, as DNA: TGTGCCAGCAGCTTGGGGACAGCTGACTACAATGAGCAGTTCTTC. It translates to CASSLGTADYNEQFF.

A single count supports this clone. V usage is TRBV9 and J usage is TRBJ2-3; the match to TRBD1 covers 9 bases. V lost 4 bases, J lost 0 bases, and 3 bases stayed unmatched. CDR3 size: 15 residues. The germline V gene has CDR1 SGDLS and CDR2 YYNGEE. The CDR3 loop is CASSIGTGSTDTQYF. CDR3 bases: TGTGCCAGCAGCATTGGGACAGGGAGCACAGATACGCAGTATTTT.

The gene calls are TRBV18 and TRBJ1-1; D gene unclear. The CDR3 has 14 residues. V gave up 1 base and J gave up 2 bases, with 8 bases separating them. Germline lookup yields CDR1 KGHSH and CDR2 LQKENI. The CDR3 sequence is CASSPRTGNTEAFF. CDR3 nucleotides: TGTGCCAGCTCACCACGGACGGGAAACACTGAAGCTTTCTTT.

The chain is built from TRBV6-6 and TRBJ2-5, with TRBD2 matching 10 bases. The CDR3 runs 15 residues. Germline trimming cut 4 bases from V and 6 bases from J; bases unmatched to any gene: 8. Germline V gives CDR1 MNHNY, CDR2 SVGAGI (reference sequence). The CDR3 bases are TGTGCCAGCAGTTCGCCTAGCGGGGGTCCGCAGACCCAGTACTTC. It encodes CASSSPSGGPQTQYF.

This clone appeared a single time. The CDR3: CASSPSGRSNQPQHF. CDR3 coding DNA: TGTGCCAGCAGCCCATCCGGCAGGTCCAATCAGCCCCAGCATTTT. The chain recombines TRBV9 with TRBJ1-5; no clear D. Trimming cost V 4 bases and J 3 bases, with 14 bases left between them. The CDR3 contains 15 residues. Germline V gene data show CDR1 as SGDLS and CDR2 as YYNGEE.

The table lists this clone with a few counts. The CDR3 nucleotides read TGTGCCACCAGCAGCAAGCGGGCCTCGAGGGCCGGGGAGCTGTTTTTT. Translated: CATSSKRASRAGELFF. V is TRBV15 and J is TRBJ2-2, with TRBD2 as a possible D gene (6 bases). The V and J ends lost 3 bases and 6 bases respectively, with 17 bases between them. The CDR3 loop spans 16 amino acids. The germline gives CDR1 LNHNV, CDR2 YYDKDF (reference sequence).